Listed below are T cell receptor beta chains from one sample, sequenced in a study of blood T cell repertoires in COVID-19. Data came from immunoSEQ multiplex PCR; TCRdb stores just in-frame clones and leaves some out. The top ten clones hold roughly 8% of a sample with roughly 120,000 clones, approximately 90% of them seen once. Sequenced sample: peripheral blood. These receptors were obtained from a human donor in a cohort sampled during active COVID-19. CDR3s include the opening cysteine and the closing phenylalanine or tryptophan. The D gene is left open where the match is weak. Expanded clones are given a class, and other clones once, few, many or no size at all.

J gene,V gene,clone size,D gene,CDR3 DNA,CDR3 protein
TRBJ1-1,TRBV6-4,.,.,TGTGCCAGCAGTGACAGGCATGGACACCGCAAACCCAACACTGAAGCTTTCTTT,CASSDRHGHRKPNTEAFF
TRBJ2-7,TRBV7-9,.,.,TGTGCCAGCAGCTTAGGGCAGATACGCTACGAGCAGTACTTC,CASSLGQIRYEQYF
TRBJ2-1,TRBV7-6,.,TRBD1,TGTGCCAGCAGCCCCCGGACAGGGTCGGATGAGCAGTTCTTC,CASSPRTGSDEQFF
TRBJ1-5,TRBV5-5,.,.,TGTGCCAGCAGCCCCATGACAGTCCAGCCCCAGCATTTT,CASSPMTVQPQHF
TRBJ2-5,TRBV2,.,.,TGTGCCAACCGACAGGATGGGGAGACCCAGTACTTC,CANRQDGETQYF
TRBJ1-2,TRBV7-8,.,.,TGTGCCAGCAGCCAAACAGGGATACGGGGCTACACCTTC,CASSQTGIRGYTF
TRBJ1-1,TRBV5-1,.,.,TGCGCCAGCTCCTCGGCGGGGAACACTGAAGCTTTCTTT,CASSSAGNTEAFF
TRBJ1-2,TRBV11-3,.,.,TGTGCCAGCAGTCCTTTATTCCTTATTTTTTCCCCGAGCTCGATTTCCGGCTACACCTTC,CASSPLFLIFSPSSISGYTF
TRBJ2-3,TRBV12-5,.,TRBD2,TGTGCTAGTGGTTTGGTACGCGGGAGCAGAGCGCAGTATTTT,CASGLVRGSRAQYF
TRBJ1-1,TRBV7-3,.,TRBD1,TGTGCCAGCAGCTTACGCCCAGGGGGAAAGAACACTGAAGCTTTCTTT,CASSLRPGGKNTEAFF
TRBJ2-2,TRBV5-1,.,.,TGCGCCAGCAGGCAGGGCACCGGGGAGCTGTTTTTT,CASRQGTGELFF
TRBJ2-7,TRBV14,.,.,TGTGCCAGCAGCCAAGTCGCCGGGAGCTACGAGCAGTACTTC,CASSQVAGSYEQYF
TRBJ2-1,TRBV3-1/TRBV3-2,.,.,TGTGCCACAAATACCCCAGGGGCGGCGGGTGAGCAGTTCTTC,CATNTPGAAGEQFF
TRBJ1-4,TRBV19,.,.,TGTGCCAGTAGTAAACAGGGTCTCGGCACTAATGAAAAACTGTTTTTT,CASSKQGLGTNEKLFF
TRBJ2-7,TRBV24-1,.,TRBD1,TGTGCCACCAGTGATTCTGGACAGGGGGATAGGTACGAGCAGTACTTC,CATSDSGQGDRYEQYF
TRBJ2-3,TRBV5-1,.,TRBD1,TGCGCCAGCAGCTTGGGTGGGACAGGGGCCACAGATACGCAGTATTTT,CASSLGGTGATDTQYF
TRBJ2-5,TRBV5-6,.,.,TGTGCCAGCAGCTTGGACTTCCAAGAGACCCAGTACTTC,CASSLDFQETQYF
TRBJ2-5,TRBV28,.,TRBD2,TGTGCCAGCAAAGCGGGAGGGTCGGGGACCCAGTACTTC,CASKAGGSGTQYF
TRBJ2-7,TRBV19,.,TRBD1,TGTGCCAGTAGTCTCCGAGGGGGACAGGGATCCTACGAGCAGTACTTC,CASSLRGGQGSYEQYF
TRBJ1-5,TRBV6-1,.,TRBD1,TGTGCCAGCAGTGAAGAAGGGGGCAAGGGTTACAGGGACAATCAGCCCCAGCATTTT,CASSEEGGKGYRDNQPQHF
TRBJ2-7,TRBV5-4,.,.,TGTGCCAGCAGCTTGGAACACCGGGGCTACGAGCAGTACTTC,CASSLEHRGYEQYF
TRBJ1-1,TRBV7-6,.,TRBD1,TGTGCCAGCAGCCCAAACCCAGGCAGGGGGACTGAAGCTTTCTTT,CASSPNPGRGTEAFF
TRBJ2-1,TRBV19,.,.,TGTGCCAGTAGCGTGGAGTACTACAATGAGCAGTTCTTC,CASSVEYYNEQFF
TRBJ2-1,TRBV28,.,.,TGTGCCAGCAGTTTAGTGCGAGCGGAACGAGGGCGCAATGAGCAGTTCTTC,CASSLVRAERGRNEQFF
TRBJ1-1,TRBV11-2,.,TRBD1,TGTGCCAGCAGCCGGGACAGAGCTGAAGCTTTCTTT,CASSRDRAEAFF
TRBJ2-2,TRBV6-5,.,TRBD1,TGTGCCAGCAGCCTCGACAGGGGCACCACCGGGGAGCTGTTTTTT,CASSLDRGTTGELFF
TRBJ1-4,TRBV7-3,few,.,TGTGCCAGCAGCCGGGGGGCTGGAGAAAAACTGTTTTTT,CASSRGAGEKLFF